The TCR beta chain under discussion was sequenced for a study of blood T cell repertoires in COVID-19. Germline loops: CDR1 MNHEY, CDR2 SVGEGT. CDR3 length: 14 amino acids. The J segment lost 2 bases and the V segment lost 5 bases, leaving 5 bases of the junction unmatched. Participants, 18 to 89 years old, spanned about 26 US areas. Participants had their cohort set by participant-reported clinical history. Original methodology: Reference gene primer amplification gave nucleated cell count estimates. Method: immunoSEQ multiplex PCR; TCRdb's copy keeps in-frame clones and lacks some. The DNA was the basis for D and trimming; V, J and clone size are from that table. The data show some 270,000 clones, around 89% seen once.

The V gene is TRBV6-2 or TRBV6-3, the J gene TRBJ2-7; 8 positions agree with TRBD2. Sequenced sample: PBMCs or T cells enriched from blood (not recorded which). This TCR was sampled from a woman aged 25 to 39 with acute COVID-19. The CDR3 here is CASSLPGLAYEQYF. The CDR3 nucleotides read TGTGCCAGCAGTCTGCCGGGACTAGCCTACGAGCAGTACTTC.